Below are 22 T cell receptor beta chains sequenced from a single sample in a study of T-cell memory formation after mild COVID-19. One entry per CDR3 protein results from TCRdb running MiXCR on the 5' RACE reads. The sample lists over 300,000 distinct CDR3 sequences; 20% to 25% were seen once. The source material was PBMCs or a T cell subset sorted from them (not recorded which). All receptors derive from a man younger than 35 who had mild COVID-19 (a few samples of this study predate the infection). Cell type and time point are not known.

The chain is built from TRBV7-6 and TRBJ2-2; 8 bases align to TRBD1. The germline gives CDR1 SGHVS, CDR2 FNYEAQ. The CDR3 totals 16 residues. V shed 1 base, J shed 3 bases, and the junction held 4 bases outside the gene matches. The CDR3 spells CASSLGTGRYTGELFF. The CDR3 DNA follows: TGTGCCAGCAGCTTAGGGACAGGGAGATACACCGGGGAGCTGTTTTTT.

The chain is built from TRBV15 and TRBJ1-2; D may be TRBD1 (5 bases). The V gene lost 0 bases and the J gene lost 8 bases, with 13 bases spanning the gap. The CDR3 spans 14 residues. Germline lookup yields CDR1 LNHNV and CDR2 YYDKDF (reference sequence). Here the CDR3 DNA reads TGTGCCACCAGCAGAGATCAGGGTTGGTTAGGCTACACCTTC. As protein: CATSRDQGWLGYTF.

The chain links TRBV2 to TRBJ1-4; D ambiguous. CDR3 length equals 11 residues. The V and J ends lost 6 bases and 8 bases respectively, with 7 bases between them. Germline V gene lookup returns CDR1 SNHLY and CDR2 FYNNEI. The CDR3, as DNA: TGTGCCAGCAGGACGGGCGAAAAACTGTTTTTT. Protein sequence: CASRTGEKLFF.

The gene calls are TRBV6-5 and TRBJ1-2; D gene unclear. The CDR3 loop spans 12 amino acids. Germline V lookup: CDR1 MNHEY, CDR2 SVGAGI. V gave up 4 bases and J gave up 4 bases, with 7 bases separating them. CDR3 DNA: TGTGCCAGCAGTTCTCTCCCCTATGGCTACACCTTC. Translating gives CASSSLPYGYTF.

This clonotype was detected a few times. V and J are TRBV4-1 and TRBJ2-2; 7 bases align to TRBD2. This CDR3 has 18 amino acids. J was trimmed by 1 base and V by 4 bases; bases with no gene match: 12. Germline V gene lookup returns CDR1 MGHRA and CDR2 YSYEKL. Here the CDR3 DNA reads TGCGCCAGCAGCCTTTTAATTACCGGGACTATGAACACCGGGGAGCTGTTTTTT. Its translation is CASSLLITGTMNTGELFF.

The chain is built from TRBV4-1 and TRBJ1-2; D is undetermined. CDR3 length: 14 residues. Trimming removed 0 bases from V and 0 bases from J, with 5 bases in between. The germline CDR1 and CDR2 sequences are MGHRA and YSYEKL. CDR3 nucleotides: TGCGCCAGCAGCCAAGATCCAGCTAACTATGGCTACACCTTC. Amino acids: CASSQDPANYGYTF.

In its sample, this clonotype was seen a few times. The chain joins TRBV12-3 or TRBV12-4 to TRBJ2-1; D gene uncertain. There are 12 residues in the CDR3. Trimming took 5 bases from V and 10 from J, leaving 12 bases between them. CDR3 amino acids: CASSTRTGEQFF. The CDR3 nucleotides read TGTGCCAGCAGTACCCGGACCGGCGAGCAGTTCTTC.

The rearrangement links TRBV7-2 to TRBJ2-3, with 13 bases that match TRBD2. This CDR3 is 15 amino acids long. V lost 6 bases and J lost 6; bases outside the gene matches: 6. Germline-derived CDR1 and CDR2 are SGHTA and FQGNSA. CDR3 sequence reads: CASRASGLAGDTQYF. CDR3 DNA sequence: TGTGCCAGCAGGGCTTCGGGACTAGCGGGGGATACGCAGTATTTT.

The V call is TRBV11-2, the J call TRBJ2-1; D not certain. This CDR3 is 13 amino acids long. The V end was cut by 0 bases, the J end by 9 bases, with 9 bases between. Germline V lookup: CDR1 SGHAT, CDR2 FQNNGV. The CDR3 region has the DNA TGTGCCAGCAGCTTAGATCTTATGGGTGAGCAGTTCTTC. It codes for CASSLDLMGEQFF.

This clonotype appeared once. V usage is TRBV11-2 and J usage is TRBJ2-1, with 9 bases lining up with TRBD1. Germline-derived CDR1 and CDR2 are SGHAT and FQNNGV. The CDR3 consists of 15 residues. J gave up 10 bases and V 8 bases, and 15 bases lay outside the gene matches. The CDR3 DNA is TGTGCCAGCGGGCGACAGGGGGTTGTCATCCCAGAGCAGTTCTTC. Its protein is CASGRQGVVIPEQFF. Full variable domain (remainder filled in from reference TRBV11-2 and TRBJ2-1): EAGVAQSPRYKIIEKRQSVAFWCNPISGHATLYWYQQILGQGPKLLIQFQNNGVVDDSQLPKDRFSAERLKGVDSTLKIQPAKLEDSAVYLCASGRQGVVIPEQFFGPGTRLTVL.

This clonotype was detected a few times. The genes are TRBV6-2 or TRBV6-3 and TRBJ1-2; the D is unclear. Looked up from germline, CDR1 is MNHEY and CDR2 is SVGEGT. Between the trimmed V and J ends, which lost 4 bases and 4 bases, there was a span of 10 bases. The CDR3 runs 13 residues. CDR3 amino acids: CASSLGPGYGYTF. The CDR3 DNA reads TGTGCCAGCAGTTTAGGACCTGGCTATGGCTACACCTTC.

This sequence joins TRBV7-9 and TRBJ2-7; D not certain. Trimming removed 1 base from V and 5 bases from J, with 9 bases in between. Germline CDR1 reads SEHNR; CDR2 reads FQNEAQ (reference sequence). The CDR3 runs 13 residues. CDR3 region: CASSLGPADEQYF. DNA of the CDR3: TGTGCCAGCAGCTTAGGGCCGGCCGACGAGCAGTACTTC.

This chain links TRBV5-4 with TRBJ1-1, with TRBD1 as a possible D gene (6 bases). This CDR3 contains 15 residues. Between the trimmed V and J ends, which lost 4 bases and 2 bases, there was a span of 15 bases. Germline-derived CDR1 and CDR2 are SGHNT and YYREEE (reference sequence). CDR3 residues: CASSGARTVNTEAFF. In DNA, the CDR3 is TGTGCCAGCAGCGGGGCTCGGACAGTCAACACTGAAGCTTTCTTT.

CDR3 DNA: TGTGCCAGCAGTTCGACAGGGTCGAATTCACCCCTCCACTTT. Amino acid sequence: CASSSTGSNSPLHF. The chain recombines TRBV12-3 or TRBV12-4 with TRBJ1-6; TRBD1 matches at 7 bases. The CDR3 is 14 residues long. V shed 4 bases and J 7 bases; nucleotides not matched to a gene: 4.

The chain recombines TRBV6-1 with TRBJ1-1; D unresolved. V was cut by 6 bases and J by 1 base, with 18 bases left in between. The CDR3 runs 16 residues. Looked up from germline, CDR1 is MNHNS and CDR2 is SASEGT. The CDR3, as DNA: TGTGCCAGCAGAATATACGATGGACGGCAGAACACTGAAGCTTTCTTT. Translated, it gives CASRIYDGRQNTEAFF.

The chain has TRBV12-3 or TRBV12-4 and TRBJ2-5; 7 bases agree with TRBD2. V lost 8 bases and J lost 4; bases outside the gene matches: 10. The length of the CDR3 is 14 residues. The DNA for the CDR3 is TGTGCCAGCCAGAGTTTCGGGGGGTCAGAGACCCAGTACTTC. It encodes CASQSFGGSETQYF.

This clonotype was seen at least ten times. The V call is TRBV7-2, the J call TRBJ2-7; tentative D call: TRBD1 (6 bases). The V and J ends lost 0 bases and 2 bases respectively, with 8 bases between them. From germline, CDR1 is SGHTA and CDR2 FQGNSA. The CDR3 sequence is 14 residues long. CDR3: CASSLAAGAYEQYV. DNA of the CDR3: TGTGCCAGCAGCTTAGCGGCAGGGGCCTACGAGCAGTACGTC.

The table lists this clonotype with a count of one. The chain links TRBV7-6 to TRBJ1-5, with D perhaps TRBD1 (5 bases). Per germline, CDR1 SGHVS and CDR2 FNYEAQ. The CDR3 runs to 14 residues. Trimming took off 0 bases at V and 6 bases at J, with 9 bases between the two ends. The CDR3 DNA reads TGTGCCAGCAGCTTAGCGACAGCAGGTCAGCCCCAGCATTTT. Its translation is CASSLATAGQPQHF.

This clonotype has a handful of counts. This chain uses TRBV5-1 with TRBJ1-1, with D possibly matching TRBD1 (6 bases). In germline, CDR1 is SGHRS, CDR2 YFSETQ. Trimming shortened V by 4 bases and J by 1 base, and 14 bases separated the two germline ends. This CDR3 region has 15 residues. CDR3 amino acids: CASSTTAGANTEAFF. In DNA, the CDR3 is TGCGCCAGCAGCACGACGGCAGGGGCGAACACTGAAGCTTTCTTT. The full variable domain, its missing parts supplied by reference TRBV5-1 and TRBJ1-1, is KAGVTQTPRYLIKTRGQQVTLSCSPISGHRSVSWYQQTPGQGLQFLFEYFSETQRNKGNFPGRFSGRQFSNSRSEMNVSTLELGDSALYLCASSTTAGANTEAFFGQGTRLTVV.

J is TRBJ1-4 and V is TRBV20-1; D gene uncertain. V shed 3 bases and J shed 6 bases, with 11 bases lying between them. This CDR3 comprises 13 residues. In germline, CDR1 is DFQATT, CDR2 SNEGSKA (reference sequence). The CDR3 is CSARDPLDEKLFF. CDR3 DNA sequence: TGCAGTGCTAGGGACCCGCTTGATGAAAAACTGTTTTTT.

This clonotype was detected a few times. Here the CDR3 DNA reads TGCAGCTCCCGGACCGGGGATGGCTACACCTTC. It encodes CSSRTGDGYTF. The rearrangement joins TRBV29-1 to TRBJ1-2, with D unclear. The CDR3 extends over 11 amino acids. Trimming shortened V by 8 bases and J by 6 bases, and 13 bases separated the two germline ends. Per germline, CDR1 SQVTM and CDR2 ANQGSEA. The full variable domain, with the rest looked up from reference TRBV29-1 and TRBJ1-2, is SAVISQKPSRDICQRGTSLTIQCQVDSQVTMMFWYRQQPGQSLTLIATANQGSEATYESGFVIDKFPISRPNLTFSTLTVSNMSPEDSSIYLCSSRTGDGYTFGSGTRLTVV.

At least ten counts were recorded for this clonotype. The genes are TRBV6-2 or TRBV6-3 and TRBJ2-2; 7 positions agree with TRBD2. The junction had 6 bases not matched to a gene; V was cut back by 5 bases and J by 3 bases. The CDR3 length is 15 residues. Germline CDR1 and CDR2: MNHEY and SVGEGT. The CDR3 loop is CASSPGTTDTGELFF. The DNA of the CDR3 is TGTGCCAGCAGTCCTGGGACTACCGACACCGGGGAGCTGTTTTTT.